The clone carrying this T cell receptor beta chain occurred a few times. The antigen remains unidentified. These data belong to a study of T cell repertoires in cytomegalovirus infection. TCRdb itself ran the reads through MiXCR, one entry per CDR3 protein. Of about half a million distinct CDR3 sequences in the sample, around 30% were seen once. The TCR was taken from a human donor in good health (CMV status not recorded). Some clones in this sample may be carry-over from other donors' samples. This material consisted of cultured PBMCs, taken from culture after CMV antigen stimulation.

As DNA, the CDR3 is TGTGCCAGCAGCTTAAAGGGGTCTATGAACACTGAAGCTTTCTTT. It yields the protein CASSLKGSMNTEAFF. V and J are TRBV7-2 and TRBJ1-1; a weak D match, TRBD1 (5 bases). The CDR3 contains 15 residues. The germline CDR1 and CDR2 sequences are SGHTA and FQGNSA. V dropped 2 bases and J dropped 0 bases, with 10 bases sitting between them.